This T cell receptor beta chain was found in a study of cytomegalovirus exposure and HLA in healthy donors. The PCR had 60 Vbeta and 13 Jbeta primers. Assay used: immunoSEQ multiplex PCR; TCRdb lists only in-frame clones, some missing. The sample has approximately 170,000 clones; 77% are singletons. This CDR3 has 15 residues. Germline V gene data show CDR1 as PRHDT and CDR2 as FYEKMQ (reference sequence). V lost 1 base and J 0 bases, leaving 7 bases between the germline ends. The chain carries TRBV13 and TRBJ2-1; D not certain. This TCR was recovered from a woman aged 40-49 years in good health and CMV-seropositive. Sequenced sample: PBMCs. The CDR3 loop is CASSLVASSYNEQFF. In nucleotides, the CDR3 is TGTGCCAGCAGCTTAGTCGCGAGCTCCTACAATGAGCAGTTCTTC.